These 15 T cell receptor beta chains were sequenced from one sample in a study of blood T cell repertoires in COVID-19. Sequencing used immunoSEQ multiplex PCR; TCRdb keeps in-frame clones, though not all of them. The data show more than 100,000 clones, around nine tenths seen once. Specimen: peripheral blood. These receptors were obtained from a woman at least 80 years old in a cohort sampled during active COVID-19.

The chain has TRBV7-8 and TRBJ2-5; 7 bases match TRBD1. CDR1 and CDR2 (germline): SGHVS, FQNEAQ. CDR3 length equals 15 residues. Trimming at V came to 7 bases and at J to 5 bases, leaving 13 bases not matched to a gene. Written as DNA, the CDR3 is TGTGCCAGCAACCCGCTCCGACAGGGCGGGGAGACCCAGTACTTC. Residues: CASNPLRQGGETQYF.

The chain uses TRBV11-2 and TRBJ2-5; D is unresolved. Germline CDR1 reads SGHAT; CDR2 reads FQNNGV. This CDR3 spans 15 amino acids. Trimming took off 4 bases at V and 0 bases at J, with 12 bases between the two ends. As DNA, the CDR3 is TGTGCCAGCAGCTCAGGCCCCCAGGACCAAGAGACCCAGTACTTC. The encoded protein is CASSSGPQDQETQYF.

The CDR3, as DNA: TGTGCCTGGAGGCCGAGGGGGCGCGGGAGCAATCAGCCCCAGCATTTT. Translating it yields CAWRPRGRGSNQPQHF. The rearrangement links TRBV30 to TRBJ1-5, with TRBD1 identical over 7 bases. The junction had 9 bases not matched to a gene; V was cut back by 3 bases and J by 1 base. Germline CDR1 is GTSNPN and CDR2 is SVGIG (reference sequence). The CDR3 contains 16 residues.

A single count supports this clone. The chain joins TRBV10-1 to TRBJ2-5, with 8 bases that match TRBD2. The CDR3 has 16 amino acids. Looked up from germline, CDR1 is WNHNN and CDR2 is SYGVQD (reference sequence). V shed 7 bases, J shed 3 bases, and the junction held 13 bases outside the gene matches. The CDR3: CASIKGLAGGKETQYF. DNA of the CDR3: TGCGCCAGCATTAAGGGACTGGCGGGAGGAAAAGAGACCCAGTACTTC.

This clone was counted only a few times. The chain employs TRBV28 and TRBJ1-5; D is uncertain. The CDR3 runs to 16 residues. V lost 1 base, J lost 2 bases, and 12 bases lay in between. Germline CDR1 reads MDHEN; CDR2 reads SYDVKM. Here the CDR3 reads CASSLSLVAGNQPQHF. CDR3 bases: TGTGCCAGCAGTTTATCCCTCGTGGCAGGCAATCAGCCCCAGCATTTT.

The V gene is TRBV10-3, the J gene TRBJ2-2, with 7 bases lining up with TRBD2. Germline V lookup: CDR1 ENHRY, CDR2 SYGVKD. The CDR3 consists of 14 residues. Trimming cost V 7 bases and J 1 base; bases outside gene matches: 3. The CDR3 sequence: CAIKGEGNTGELFF. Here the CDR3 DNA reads TGTGCCATCAAAGGGGAGGGGAACACCGGGGAGCTGTTTTTT.

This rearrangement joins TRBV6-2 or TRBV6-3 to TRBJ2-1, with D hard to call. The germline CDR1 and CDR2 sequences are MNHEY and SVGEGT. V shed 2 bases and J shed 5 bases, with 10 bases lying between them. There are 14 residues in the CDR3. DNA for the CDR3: TGTGCCAGCAGTTACCTCACAGCCAACAATGAGCAGTTCTTC. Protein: CASSYLTANNEQFF.

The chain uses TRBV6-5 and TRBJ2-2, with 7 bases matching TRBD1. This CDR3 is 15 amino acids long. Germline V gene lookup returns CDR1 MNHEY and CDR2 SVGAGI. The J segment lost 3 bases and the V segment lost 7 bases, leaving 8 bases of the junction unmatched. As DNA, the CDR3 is TGTGCCAGCAACGAACAGGGACAGTACACCGGGGAGCTGTTTTTT. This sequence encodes CASNEQGQYTGELFF.

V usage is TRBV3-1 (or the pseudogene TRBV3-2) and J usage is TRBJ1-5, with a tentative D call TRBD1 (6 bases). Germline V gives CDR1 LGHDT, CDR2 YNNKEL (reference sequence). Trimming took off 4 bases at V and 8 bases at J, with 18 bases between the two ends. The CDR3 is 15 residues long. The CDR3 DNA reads TGTGCCAGCAGCCCGTGGGAGGGGGGCTGGAAGCCCCAGCATTTT. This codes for CASSPWEGGWKPQHF.

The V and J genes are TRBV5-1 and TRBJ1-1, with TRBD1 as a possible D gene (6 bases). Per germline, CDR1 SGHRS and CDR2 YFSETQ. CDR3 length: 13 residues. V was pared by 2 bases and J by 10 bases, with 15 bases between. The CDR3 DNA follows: TGCGCCAGCAGCTTAACAGGGACTACCGGAGCTTTCTTT. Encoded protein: CASSLTGTTGAFF.

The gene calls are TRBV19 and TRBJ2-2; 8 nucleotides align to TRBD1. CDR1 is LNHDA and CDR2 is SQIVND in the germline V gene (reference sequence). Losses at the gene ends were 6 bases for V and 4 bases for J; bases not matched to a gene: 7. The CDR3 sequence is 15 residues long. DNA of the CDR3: TGTGCCAGTAGCGGCCGGGACAGGTTCACCGGGGAGCTGTTTTTT. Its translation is CASSGRDRFTGELFF.

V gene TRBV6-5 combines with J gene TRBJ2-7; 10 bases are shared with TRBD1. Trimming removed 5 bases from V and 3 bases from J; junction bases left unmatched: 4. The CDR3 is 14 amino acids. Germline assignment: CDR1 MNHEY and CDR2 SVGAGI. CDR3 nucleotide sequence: TGTGCCAGCAGTCCGACAGGGGGCGTCTACGAGCAGTACTTC. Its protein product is CASSPTGGVYEQYF.

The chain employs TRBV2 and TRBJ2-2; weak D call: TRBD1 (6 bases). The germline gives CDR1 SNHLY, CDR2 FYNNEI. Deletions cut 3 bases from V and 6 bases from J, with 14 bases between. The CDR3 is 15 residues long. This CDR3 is CASSDGTTFAGELFF. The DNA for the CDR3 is TGTGCCAGCAGTGATGGGACAACCTTTGCCGGGGAGCTGTTTTTT.

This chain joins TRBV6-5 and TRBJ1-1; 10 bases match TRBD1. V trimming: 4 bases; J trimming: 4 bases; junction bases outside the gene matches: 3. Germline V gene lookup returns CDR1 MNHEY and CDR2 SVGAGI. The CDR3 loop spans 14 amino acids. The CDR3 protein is CASSFRDRGTEAFF. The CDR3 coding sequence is TGTGCCAGCAGTTTCCGGGACAGGGGCACTGAAGCTTTCTTT.

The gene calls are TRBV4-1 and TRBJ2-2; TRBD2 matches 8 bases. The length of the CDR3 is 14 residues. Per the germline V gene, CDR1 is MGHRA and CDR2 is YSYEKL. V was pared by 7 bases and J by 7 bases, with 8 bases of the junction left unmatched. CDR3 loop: CASMAGGWVGELFF. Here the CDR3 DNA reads TGCGCCAGCATGGCGGGGGGATGGGTCGGGGAGCTGTTTTTT.